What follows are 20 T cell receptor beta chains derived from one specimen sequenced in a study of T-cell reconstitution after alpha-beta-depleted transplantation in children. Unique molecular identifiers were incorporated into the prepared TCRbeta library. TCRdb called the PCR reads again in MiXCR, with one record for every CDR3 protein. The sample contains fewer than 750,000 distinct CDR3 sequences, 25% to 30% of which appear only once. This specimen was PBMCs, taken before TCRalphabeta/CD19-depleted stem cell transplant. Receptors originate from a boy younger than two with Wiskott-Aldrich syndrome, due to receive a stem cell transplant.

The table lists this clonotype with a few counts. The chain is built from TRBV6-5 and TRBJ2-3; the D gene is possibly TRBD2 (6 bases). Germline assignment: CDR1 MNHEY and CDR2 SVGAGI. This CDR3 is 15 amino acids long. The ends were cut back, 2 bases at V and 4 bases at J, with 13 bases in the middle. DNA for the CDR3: TGTGCCAGCAGTTACGGGGGTCTAGCGCCAGATACGCAGTATTTT. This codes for CASSYGGLAPDTQYF.

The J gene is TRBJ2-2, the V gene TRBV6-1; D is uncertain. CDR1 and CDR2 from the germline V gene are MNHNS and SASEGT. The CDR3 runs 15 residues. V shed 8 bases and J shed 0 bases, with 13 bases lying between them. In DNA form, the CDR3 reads TGTGCCAGCGTGTTTGGGCAGACGAACACCGGGGAGCTGTTTTTT. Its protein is CASVFGQTNTGELFF.

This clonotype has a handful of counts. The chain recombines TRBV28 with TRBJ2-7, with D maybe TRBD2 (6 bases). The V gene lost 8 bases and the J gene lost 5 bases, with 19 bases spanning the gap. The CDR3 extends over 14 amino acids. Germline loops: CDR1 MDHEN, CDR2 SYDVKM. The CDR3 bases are TGTGCCAGCGGGGCATGGAGGGGCAAACACGAGCAGTACTTC. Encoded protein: CASGAWRGKHEQYF. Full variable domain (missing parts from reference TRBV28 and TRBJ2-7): DVKVTQSSRYLVKRTGEKVFLECVQDMDHENMFWYRQDPGLGLRLIYFSYDVKMKEKGDIPEGYSVSREKKERFSLILESASTNQTSMYLCASGAWRGKHEQYFGPGTRLTVT.

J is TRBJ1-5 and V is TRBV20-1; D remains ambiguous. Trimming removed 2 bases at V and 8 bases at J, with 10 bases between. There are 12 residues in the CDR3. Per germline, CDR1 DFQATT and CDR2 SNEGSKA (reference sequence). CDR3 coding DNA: TGCAGTGCTAGATCATGGGTCAAGCCCCAGCATTTT. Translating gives CSARSWVKPQHF.

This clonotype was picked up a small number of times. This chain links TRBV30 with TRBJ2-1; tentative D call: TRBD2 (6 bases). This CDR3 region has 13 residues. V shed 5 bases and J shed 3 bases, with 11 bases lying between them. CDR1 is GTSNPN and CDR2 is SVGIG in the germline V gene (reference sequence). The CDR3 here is CAWCPTSYNEQFF. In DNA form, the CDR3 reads TGTGCCTGGTGTCCGACTAGCTACAATGAGCAGTTCTTC.

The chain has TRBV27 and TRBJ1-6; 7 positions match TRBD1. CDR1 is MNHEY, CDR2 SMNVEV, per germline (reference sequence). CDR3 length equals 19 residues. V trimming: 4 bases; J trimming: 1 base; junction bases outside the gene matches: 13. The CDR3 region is CASSWGRGDHRSYNSPLHF. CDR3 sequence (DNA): TGTGCCAGCAGTTGGGGCAGGGGGGATCATAGGTCCTATAATTCACCCCTCCACTTT.

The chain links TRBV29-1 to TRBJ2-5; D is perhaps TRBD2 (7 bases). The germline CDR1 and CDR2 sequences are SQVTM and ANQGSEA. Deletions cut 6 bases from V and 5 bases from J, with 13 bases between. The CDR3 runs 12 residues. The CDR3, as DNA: TGCAGCGTCCCCGGGGGGCCTGAGACCCAGTACTTC. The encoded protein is CSVPGGPETQYF.

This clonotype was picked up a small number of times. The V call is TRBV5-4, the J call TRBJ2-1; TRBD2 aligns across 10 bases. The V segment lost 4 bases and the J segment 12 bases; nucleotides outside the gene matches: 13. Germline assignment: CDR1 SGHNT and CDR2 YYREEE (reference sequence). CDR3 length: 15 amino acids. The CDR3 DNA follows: TGTGCCAGCAGCGACGAAGGACTAGCGGATCCTCGGCAGTTCTTC. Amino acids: CASSDEGLADPRQFF.

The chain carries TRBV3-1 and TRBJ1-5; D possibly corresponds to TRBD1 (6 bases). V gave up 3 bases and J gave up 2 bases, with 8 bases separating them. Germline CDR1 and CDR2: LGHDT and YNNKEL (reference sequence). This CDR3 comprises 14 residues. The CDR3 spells CASSHNRGNQPQHF. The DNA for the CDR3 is TGTGCCAGCAGCCATAACAGGGGCAATCAGCCCCAGCATTTT.

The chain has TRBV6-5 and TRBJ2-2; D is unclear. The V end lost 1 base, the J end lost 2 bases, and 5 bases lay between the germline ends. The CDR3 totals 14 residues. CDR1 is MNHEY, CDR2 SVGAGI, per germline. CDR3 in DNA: TGTGCCAGCAGTTACTACGATAACACCGGGGAGCTGTTTTTT. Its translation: CASSYYDNTGELFF.

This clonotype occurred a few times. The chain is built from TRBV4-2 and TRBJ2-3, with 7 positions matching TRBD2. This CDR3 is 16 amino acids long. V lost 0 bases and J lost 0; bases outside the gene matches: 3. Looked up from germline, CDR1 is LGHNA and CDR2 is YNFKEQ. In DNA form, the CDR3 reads TGTGCCAGCAGCCAAGATCCAGCGGGGAGCACAGATACGCAGTATTTT. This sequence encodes CASSQDPAGSTDTQYF.

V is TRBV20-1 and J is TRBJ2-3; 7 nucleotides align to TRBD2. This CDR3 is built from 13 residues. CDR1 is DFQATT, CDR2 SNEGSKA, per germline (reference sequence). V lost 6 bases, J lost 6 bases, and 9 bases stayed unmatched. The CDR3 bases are TGCAGTGCGAGCTCTAGCGGTACGGATACGCAGTATTTT. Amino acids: CSASSSGTDTQYF.

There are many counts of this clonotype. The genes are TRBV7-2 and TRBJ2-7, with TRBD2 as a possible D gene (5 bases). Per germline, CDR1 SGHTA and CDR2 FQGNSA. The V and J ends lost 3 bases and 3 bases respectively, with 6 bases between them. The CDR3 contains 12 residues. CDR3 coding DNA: TGTGCCAGCAGCTTTCGGGGCTACGAGCAGTACTTC. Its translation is CASSFRGYEQYF. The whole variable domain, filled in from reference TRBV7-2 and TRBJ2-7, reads GAGVSQSPSNKVTEKGKDVELRCDPISGHTALYWYRQSLGQGLEFLIYFQGNSAPDKSGLPSDRFSAERTGGSVSTLTIQRTQQEDSAVYLCASSFRGYEQYFGPGTRLTVT.

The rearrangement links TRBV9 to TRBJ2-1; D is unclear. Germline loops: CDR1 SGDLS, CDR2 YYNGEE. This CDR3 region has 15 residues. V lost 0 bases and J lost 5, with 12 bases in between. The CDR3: CASSVGSGANNEQFF. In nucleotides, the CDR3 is TGTGCCAGCAGCGTAGGAAGTGGAGCCAACAATGAGCAGTTCTTC. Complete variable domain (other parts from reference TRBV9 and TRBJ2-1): DSGVTQTPKHLITATGQRVTLRCSPRSGDLSVYWYQQSLDQGLQFLIQYYNGEERAKGNILERFSAQQFPDLHSELNLSSLELGDSALYFCASSVGSGANNEQFFGPGTRLTVL.

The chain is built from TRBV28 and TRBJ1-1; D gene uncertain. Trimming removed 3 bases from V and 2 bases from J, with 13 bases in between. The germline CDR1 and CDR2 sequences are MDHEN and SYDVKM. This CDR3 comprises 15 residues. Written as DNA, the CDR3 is TGTGCCAGCAGTTTGGGCCAAACACGTAACACTGAAGCTTTCTTT. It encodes CASSLGQTRNTEAFF.

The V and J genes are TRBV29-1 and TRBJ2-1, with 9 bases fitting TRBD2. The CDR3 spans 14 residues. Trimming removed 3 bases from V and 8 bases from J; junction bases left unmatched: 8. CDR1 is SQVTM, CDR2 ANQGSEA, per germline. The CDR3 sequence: CSVDAAGGAHEQFF. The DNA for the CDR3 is TGCAGCGTTGATGCGGCGGGAGGGGCGCATGAGCAGTTCTTC.

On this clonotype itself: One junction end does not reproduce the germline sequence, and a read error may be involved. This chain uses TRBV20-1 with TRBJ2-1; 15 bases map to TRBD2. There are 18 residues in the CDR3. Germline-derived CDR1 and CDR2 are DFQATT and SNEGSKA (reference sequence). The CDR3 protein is CCARRGLAGGSSYNEQFF. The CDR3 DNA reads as TGCTGTGCTAGACGCGGACTAGCGGGAGGGTCCTCCTACAATGAGCAGTTCTTC.

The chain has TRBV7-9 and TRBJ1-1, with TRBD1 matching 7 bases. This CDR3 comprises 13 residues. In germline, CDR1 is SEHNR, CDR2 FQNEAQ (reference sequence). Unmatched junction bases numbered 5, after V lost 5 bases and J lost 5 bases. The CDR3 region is CASSEQGTTEAFF. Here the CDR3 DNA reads TGTGCCAGCAGCGAACAGGGGACTACTGAAGCTTTCTTT.

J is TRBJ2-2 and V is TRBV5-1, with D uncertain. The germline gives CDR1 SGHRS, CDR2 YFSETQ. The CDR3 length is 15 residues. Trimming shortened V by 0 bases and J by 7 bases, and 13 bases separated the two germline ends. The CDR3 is CASSLVGSQVGELFF. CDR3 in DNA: TGCGCCAGCAGCTTGGTCGGCAGCCAGGTCGGGGAGCTGTTTTTT.

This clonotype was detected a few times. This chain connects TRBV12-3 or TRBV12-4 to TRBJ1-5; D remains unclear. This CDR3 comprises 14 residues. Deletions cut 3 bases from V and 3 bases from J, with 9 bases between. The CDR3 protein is CASSLENPNQPQHF. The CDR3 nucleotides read TGTGCCAGCAGTTTGGAAAACCCCAATCAGCCCCAGCATTTT.